This TCR beta chain was documented in a study of cytomegalovirus exposure and HLA in healthy donors. CDR3 length: 18 residues. The junction had 19 bases not matched to a gene; V was cut back by 3 bases and J by 6 bases. CDR1 is SGDLS and CDR2 is YYNGEE in the germline V gene. The donors (healthy individuals) were bone marrow donors. Findings and limits, study-wide: In a later analysis, parvovirus B19, influenza, CMV and Epstein-Barr virus appeared linked to several top co-occurrence clusters. High specificity and sensitivity for cytomegalovirus status were reported for the classifier. In a later analysis, TCR beta V- and J-gene trimming showed a link to a missense DCLRE1C variant.

With 60 Vbeta and 13 Jbeta primers, the PCR was carried out. The table came from immunoSEQ multiplex PCR; TCRdb's copy has only in-frame clones and leaves some out. Of around 180,000 clones listed, more than 75% are singletons. This clone was observed once. Its specificity is unknown. This receptor was obtained from a woman in her 50s in good health and CMV-seronegative. The source material was PBMCs. This chain links TRBV9 with TRBJ1-1, with 8 positions matching TRBD1. CDR3 in DNA: TGTGCCAGCAGCGGCGGACAGGGCCCAGGGTTCCTTCACGCTGAAGCTTTCTTT. Amino acid sequence: CASSGGQGPGFLHAEAFF.